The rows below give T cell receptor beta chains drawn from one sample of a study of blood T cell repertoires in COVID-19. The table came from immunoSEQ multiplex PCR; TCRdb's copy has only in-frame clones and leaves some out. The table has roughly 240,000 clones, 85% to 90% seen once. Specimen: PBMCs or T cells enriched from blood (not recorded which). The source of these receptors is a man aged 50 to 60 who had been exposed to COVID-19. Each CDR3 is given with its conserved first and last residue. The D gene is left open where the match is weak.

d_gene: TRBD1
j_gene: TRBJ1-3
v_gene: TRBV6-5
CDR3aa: CASRQQGGGNTIYF
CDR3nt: TGTGCCAGCAGGCAACAGGGGGGAGGAAACACCATATATTTT

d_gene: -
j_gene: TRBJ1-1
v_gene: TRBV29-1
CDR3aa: CSAWLVAGANTEAFF
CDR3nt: TGCAGCGCATGGTTGGTGGCAGGGGCTAACACTGAAGCTTTCTTT

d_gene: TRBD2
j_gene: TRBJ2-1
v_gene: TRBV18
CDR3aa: CASSPTSGGAYNEQFF
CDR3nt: TGTGCCAGCTCACCTACTAGCGGGGGGGCCTACAATGAGCAGTTCTTC

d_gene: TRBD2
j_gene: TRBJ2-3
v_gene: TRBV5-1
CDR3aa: CASNPVPLPAGGSTDTQYF
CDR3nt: TGCGCCAGCAACCCCGTCCCCCTACCAGCGGGGGGTTCCACAGATACGCAGTATTTT

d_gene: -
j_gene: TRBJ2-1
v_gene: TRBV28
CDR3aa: CASSLSSHGGQFF
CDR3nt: TGTGCCAGCAGTTTATCCTCCCACGGGGGGCAGTTCTTC

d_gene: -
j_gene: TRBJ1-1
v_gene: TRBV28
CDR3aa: CASSSPGHQATEAFF
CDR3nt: TGTGCCAGCAGTTCTCCGGGACATCAGGCCACTGAAGCTTTCTTT

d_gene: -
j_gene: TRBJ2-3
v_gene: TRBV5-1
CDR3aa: CASSWRVSTDTQYF
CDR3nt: TGCGCCAGCAGCTGGCGGGTTAGCACAGATACGCAGTATTTT

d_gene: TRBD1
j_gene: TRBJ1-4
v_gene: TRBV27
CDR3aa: CASSLLSPFSGTGRLSEKLFF
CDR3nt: TGTGCCAGCAGTTTATTGTCTCCATTTAGTGGGACAGGGAGGCTCTCTGAAAAACTGTTTTTT

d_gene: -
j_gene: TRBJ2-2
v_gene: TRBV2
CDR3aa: CASSIHTGELFF
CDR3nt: TGTGCCAGCAGTATACATACCGGGGAGCTGTTTTTT

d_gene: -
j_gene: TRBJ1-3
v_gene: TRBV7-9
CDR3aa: CASSPGTGNTIYF
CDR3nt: TGTGCCAGCAGCCCAGGGACAGGAAACACCATATATTTT

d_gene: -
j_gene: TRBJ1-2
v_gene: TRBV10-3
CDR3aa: CAISEAAGAGYTF
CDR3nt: TGTGCCATCAGTGAGGCCGCGGGGGCGGGCTACACCTTC